A single sample gave rise to the 16 T cell receptor beta chains below, sequenced in a study of T-cell memory formation after mild COVID-19. TCRdb used MiXCR to reprocess the 5' RACE reads, holding one entry per CDR3 protein. The table shows about half a million distinct CDR3 sequences, with approximately 18% occurring only once. Sample: PBMCs or a T cell subset sorted from them (not recorded which). The receptor set was obtained from an adult woman who had mild COVID-19 (a few samples of this study predate the infection). Cell type and time point are not known.

This sequence joins TRBV19 and TRBJ1-5, with TRBD1 identical over 10 bases. Germline V CDR1 and CDR2: LNHDA, SQIVND (reference sequence). The ends lost 4 bases at V and 2 bases at J; junction bases unmatched: 5. This CDR3 is built from 16 residues. CDR3: CASSTRDRGGNQPQHF. Here the CDR3 DNA reads TGTGCCAGTAGTACCCGGGACAGGGGTGGCAATCAGCCCCAGCATTTT.

The V gene is TRBV6-5, the J gene TRBJ2-7, with 9 positions matching TRBD1. The V gene's germline CDR1 is MNHEY and CDR2 SVGAGI. The V and J ends lost 5 bases and 6 bases, in that order; junction bases with no gene match: 11. This CDR3 is 15 amino acids long. The CDR3 bases are TGTGCCAGCAGTACTTCCGGGACAGGGAGGATCGAGCAGTACTTC. This sequence encodes CASSTSGTGRIEQYF.

The J gene is TRBJ2-3, the V gene TRBV12-3 or TRBV12-4; D ambiguous. The V gene lost 6 bases and the J gene lost 1 base, with 11 bases spanning the gap. The CDR3 is 14 residues long. CDR3 protein: CASRTSQGTDTQYF. In DNA form, the CDR3 reads TGTGCCAGCAGGACTTCTCAGGGCACAGATACGCAGTATTTT.

The rearrangement links TRBV6-4 to TRBJ2-1; D may correspond to TRBD1 or TRBD2 (5 bases each). The V gene's germline CDR1 is MRHNA and CDR2 SNTAGT. The CDR3 runs 16 residues. Deletions cut 6 bases from V and 0 bases from J, with 15 bases between. CDR3 DNA sequence: TGTGCCAGCAGCCAGGGATGGGGGAGCTCCTACAATGAGCAGTTCTTC. It encodes CASSQGWGSSYNEQFF.

This clonotype showed up just a few times. V gene TRBV14 combines with J gene TRBJ2-7; TRBD1 matches 7 bases. Germline V gene sequence: CDR1 SGHDN, CDR2 FVKESK. After removal of 3 bases from V and 3 bases from J, the junction contained 8 bases not matched to a gene. This CDR3 comprises 15 residues. CDR3 in amino acids: CASSQKTGSYYEQYF. DNA for the CDR3: TGTGCCAGCAGCCAGAAGACAGGGTCCTACTACGAGCAGTACTTC.

This clonotype occurred many times. The genes are TRBV7-6 and TRBJ2-3; TRBD1 aligns across 8 bases. Germline V gene lookup returns CDR1 SGHVS and CDR2 FNYEAQ. J gave up 2 bases and V 4 bases, and 5 bases lay outside the gene matches. The CDR3 totals 15 residues. The CDR3 loop reads CASSSRQGFTDTQYF. The CDR3 DNA reads as TGTGCCAGCAGCTCGCGACAGGGGTTCACAGATACGCAGTATTTT.

The chain recombines TRBV15 with TRBJ1-1; the match to TRBD1 covers 7 bases. Germline assignment: CDR1 LNHNV and CDR2 YYDKDF (reference sequence). The CDR3 is 15 residues long. The V segment lost 1 base and the J segment 5 bases; nucleotides outside the gene matches: 7. This chain's CDR3 is CATSRATGEWTEAFF. The CDR3 coding sequence is TGTGCCACCAGCAGAGCAACAGGGGAATGGACTGAAGCTTTCTTT.

The rearrangement uses TRBV29-1 and TRBJ2-1; no definite D call. There are 10 residues in the CDR3. CDR1 is SQVTM, CDR2 ANQGSEA, per germline. V lost 4 bases and J 9 bases, leaving 7 bases between the germline ends. The CDR3 here is CSVGDAEQFF. The DNA of the CDR3 is TGCAGCGTTGGAGACGCTGAGCAGTTCTTC.

This clonotype was counted at least ten times. The V and J genes are TRBV5-5 and TRBJ2-5, with D tentatively TRBD2 (6 bases). V lost 2 bases to trimming and J lost 3 bases, with 17 bases between them. This CDR3 comprises 16 residues. CDR1 SGHKS and CDR2 YYEKEE come from the germline V gene (reference sequence). CDR3 loop: CASSFRGVGGKETQYF. The CDR3, as DNA: TGTGCCAGCAGCTTCCGGGGCGTCGGGGGAAAAGAGACCCAGTACTTC.

There are a few counts of this clonotype. The V gene is TRBV6-6, the J gene TRBJ2-5; D is possibly TRBD2 (6 bases). The CDR3 is made up of 16 amino acids. Germline V gene lookup returns CDR1 MNHNY and CDR2 SVGAGI (reference sequence). V lost 2 bases to trimming and J lost 2 bases, with 15 bases between them. The CDR3 nucleotides are TGTGCCAGCAGTTACGGTGTGGGCGGAGGGCAAGAGACCCAGTACTTC. It translates to CASSYGVGGGQETQYF.

This clonotype occurred a few times. The chain uses TRBV4-1 and TRBJ2-7; 8 bases agree with TRBD1. Losses at the gene ends were 6 bases for V and 7 bases for J; bases not matched to a gene: 11. From germline, CDR1 is MGHRA and CDR2 YSYEKL. The CDR3 loop spans 14 amino acids. DNA of the CDR3: TGCGCCAGCAGACCCGGACAGGGCAGAAGGGAGCAGTACTTC. Its protein is CASRPGQGRREQYF.

This clonotype was found a few times. The V and J genes are TRBV5-4 and TRBJ1-1, with a weak D call TRBD1 (5 bases). The V end lost 4 bases, the J end lost 1 base, and 14 bases lay between the germline ends. Germline V gene lookup returns CDR1 SGHNT and CDR2 YYREEE (reference sequence). The CDR3 is made up of 15 amino acids. The CDR3 bases are TGTGCCAGCAGCCCGGGGCGAATCACGAACACTGAAGCTTTCTTT. Amino acid sequence: CASSPGRITNTEAFF.

This clonotype appeared a few times. The gene calls are TRBV4-3 and TRBJ2-1; 7 positions agree with TRBD2. V gave up 0 bases and J gave up 6 bases; unmatched junction bases: 11. This CDR3 is built from 17 residues. CDR1 is LGHNA and CDR2 is YSLEER in the germline V gene. Written as DNA, the CDR3 is TGCGCCAGCAGCCAAGATTTCTTGCCTAGCGGCGTCAATGAGCAGTTCTTC. Translating it yields CASSQDFLPSGVNEQFF.

At least ten counts were recorded for this clonotype. The chain has TRBV5-1 and TRBJ1-1, with D unresolved. The CDR3 is made up of 13 amino acids. Per germline, CDR1 SGHRS and CDR2 YFSETQ. V lost 0 bases and J lost 4, with 7 bases in between. The CDR3 nucleotides read TGCGCCAGCAGCTTGGAAGGGAGCACTGAAGCTTTCTTT. It translates to CASSLEGSTEAFF.

This clonotype was observed a handful of times. The chain has TRBV24-1 and TRBJ2-1; 8 bases are shared with TRBD1. The germline V gene has CDR1 KGHDR and CDR2 SFDVKD. With V trimmed by 4 bases and J by 4 bases, 8 bases remained unmatched. This CDR3 region has 16 residues. This CDR3 reads CATSDPAGGDYNEQFF. In DNA, the CDR3 is TGTGCCACCAGTGACCCTGCAGGGGGCGATTACAATGAGCAGTTCTTC.

The rearrangement joins TRBV12-3 or TRBV12-4 to TRBJ2-3, with 10 bases fitting TRBD2. Trimming cost V 3 bases and J 2 bases; bases outside gene matches: 5. CDR3 size: 16 residues. The CDR3 reads CASSFWTSGATDTQYF. The CDR3 DNA is TGTGCCAGCAGTTTTTGGACTAGCGGAGCCACAGATACGCAGTATTTT.